One sample yielded the 19 T cell receptor beta chains listed below, sequenced in a study of blood T cell repertoires in COVID-19 (dated by TCRdb to the early 2020s). Receptor libraries were prepared by the immunoSEQ multiplex PCR assay. The table was pulled from immuneACCESS by TCRdb, which kept in-frame rearrangements only. Such tables lose some clones; where checked, under half of the loss comes from unresolved V genes, and the rest has no known cause. A total of 220,000 or so clones appear in this sample, about 80% of them only once. 2% to 2.5% of the sample is held by the ten biggest clonotypes. Specimen: peripheral blood. These receptors came from a woman in her sixties or seventies with acute or convalescent COVID-19.

The chain uses TRBV7-9 and TRBJ1-4, with D perhaps matching TRBD1 (6 bases). Germline values: CDR1 SEHNR, CDR2 FQNEAQ (reference sequence). Trimming took 1 base from V and 0 from J, leaving 9 bases between them. The CDR3 is 16 amino acids. The CDR3 bases are TGTGCCAGCAGCTTAGGACAGGCCACAACTAATGAAAAACTGTTTTTT. It encodes CASSLGQATTNEKLFF.

The rearrangement joins TRBV7-2 to TRBJ1-5; 7 bases fit TRBD1. The germline gives CDR1 SGHTA, CDR2 FQGNSA. V shed 5 bases and J 2 bases; nucleotides not matched to a gene: 6. The CDR3 totals 15 residues. The chain's CDR3 is CASSLPGQGNQPQHF. In nucleotides, the CDR3 is TGTGCCAGCAGCCTCCCCGGACAGGGCAATCAGCCCCAGCATTTT.

This clone was detected only once. The chain uses TRBV5-1 and TRBJ2-3; the D gene is possibly TRBD2 (6 bases). The CDR3 runs to 14 residues. V dropped 2 bases and J dropped 2 bases, with 9 bases sitting between them. Looked up from germline, CDR1 is SGHRS and CDR2 is YFSETQ. CDR3 coding DNA: TGCGCCAGCAGCTTCGGGGGAGCCACAGATACGCAGTATTTT. This encodes CASSFGGATDTQYF.

This chain connects TRBV27 to TRBJ2-1; 9 bases are shared with TRBD1. This CDR3 has 15 amino acids. With 6 bases clipped from V and 7 bases from J, the junction kept 10 bases outside the gene matches. Germline values: CDR1 MNHEY, CDR2 SMNVEV (reference sequence). The CDR3 DNA sequence: TGTGCCAGCAGGGCTCCCGGGACAGGGAGGAATGAGCAGTTCTTC. Its protein product is CASRAPGTGRNEQFF.

The V call is TRBV6-6, the J call TRBJ1-1; 10 bases fit TRBD1. Germline-derived CDR1 and CDR2 are MNHNY and SVGAGI (reference sequence). V gave up 6 bases and J gave up 6 bases; unmatched junction bases: 1. The CDR3 totals 12 residues. CDR3 in DNA: TGTGCCAGCAGGGGGACAGGGGCTGAAGCTTTCTTT. Translating it yields CASRGTGAEAFF.

This rearrangement joins TRBV4-2 to TRBJ1-3, with TRBD1 identical over 9 bases. CDR3 length equals 14 residues. The ends lost 4 bases at V and 4 bases at J; junction bases unmatched: 2. The germline CDR1 and CDR2 sequences are LGHNA and YNFKEQ. CDR3 sequence (DNA): TGTGCCAGCAGCCCGGGGACAGGGGGAAACACCATATATTTT. This codes for CASSPGTGGNTIYF.

The rearrangement links TRBV6-5 to TRBJ1-2; 9 bases map to TRBD1. The V gene's germline CDR1 is MNHEY and CDR2 SVGAGI. Germline trimming cut 6 bases from V and 6 bases from J; bases unmatched to any gene: 5. The CDR3 consists of 13 residues. The CDR3 is CASRVTGGNGYTF. CDR3 DNA: TGTGCCAGCAGAGTAACAGGGGGCAATGGCTACACCTTC.

This clone was counted once. This chain joins TRBV3-1 (or the pseudogene TRBV3-2) and TRBJ2-1; TRBD2 aligns across 15 bases. This CDR3 is built from 16 residues. Germline V gene lookup returns CDR1 LGHDT and CDR2 YNNKEL (reference sequence). The V gene end was trimmed by 4 bases and the J gene end by 6 bases; junction bases not matched to a gene: 4. Here the CDR3 reads CASSRTSGGAINEQFF. CDR3 nucleotide sequence: TGTGCCAGCAGCCGGACTAGCGGGGGGGCCATCAATGAGCAGTTCTTC.

The chain is built from TRBV27 and TRBJ1-2; D might be TRBD1 (5 bases). Germline-derived CDR1 and CDR2 are MNHEY and SMNVEV (reference sequence). Trimming removed 4 bases from V and 8 bases from J, with 35 bases in between. This CDR3 has 20 amino acids. Written as DNA, the CDR3 is TGTGCCAGCAGTTCACGGCCCCCGGGGGAGCTGCCCCGAGTGGGGGACGGCTACACCTTC. Translating gives CASSSRPPGELPRVGDGYTF.

The chain combines TRBV7-2 with TRBJ2-5, with 8 nucleotides matching TRBD2. The CDR3 extends over 13 amino acids. With V trimmed by 6 bases and J by 3 bases, 3 bases remained unmatched. Germline-derived CDR1 and CDR2 are SGHTA and FQGNSA. This CDR3 reads CASRLAGKETQYF. The CDR3 nucleotides read TGTGCCAGCAGGCTAGCGGGTAAAGAGACCCAGTACTTC.

This clone was recorded only once. The J gene is TRBJ2-2, the V gene TRBV19, with 7 bases aligning to TRBD1. Trimming removed 8 bases from V and 5 bases from J; junction bases left unmatched: 8. CDR1 is LNHDA, CDR2 SQIVND, per germline (reference sequence). This CDR3 contains 14 residues. The CDR3 coding sequence is TGTGCCAGTGCACACAGGGGACGTACCGGGGAGCTGTTTTTT. Residues: CASAHRGRTGELFF.

The chain couples TRBV6-5 to TRBJ1-6; TRBD1 might be the D (6 bases). Germline values: CDR1 MNHEY, CDR2 SVGAGI. The CDR3 is 12 residues long. V lost 8 bases and J lost 9, with 11 bases in between. CDR3 nucleotides: TGTGCCAGCGGGACACCCAGTTCACCCCTCCACTTT. Amino acid sequence: CASGTPSSPLHF.

J is TRBJ1-1 and V is TRBV29-1; 7 bases map to TRBD1. The germline V gene encodes CDR1 SQVTM and CDR2 ANQGSEA. CDR3 length: 13 amino acids. Losses at the gene ends were 7 bases for V and 1 base for J; bases not matched to a gene: 6. CDR3 in amino acids: CSADGTANTEAFF. The CDR3 bases are TGCAGCGCAGACGGGACAGCGAACACTGAAGCTTTCTTT.

V usage is TRBV6-2 or TRBV6-3 and J usage is TRBJ2-1; the D gene is possibly TRBD1 (6 bases). The germline V gene encodes CDR1 MNHEY and CDR2 SVGEGT. The CDR3 loop spans 12 amino acids. V was cut by 6 bases and J by 7 bases, with 10 bases left in between. The CDR3 DNA reads TGTGCCAGCAGCCCAACAGGGAATGAGCAGTTCTTC. Translation: CASSPTGNEQFF.

The chain employs TRBV7-8 and TRBJ2-5, with 10 positions matching TRBD2. V gave up 2 bases and J gave up 2 bases; unmatched junction bases: 8. Germline CDR1 and CDR2: SGHVS and FQNEAQ. This CDR3 contains 17 residues. The CDR3 reads CASSLILLAGGQETQYF. The CDR3 DNA reads as TGTGCCAGCAGCTTAATCTTATTAGCGGGGGGACAAGAGACCCAGTACTTC.

This clone has only one observation. The J gene is TRBJ2-6, the V gene TRBV5-6, with D perhaps TRBD1 (5 bases). The CDR3 totals 15 residues. Trimming took 2 bases from V and 0 from J, leaving 6 bases between them. Germline assignment: CDR1 SGHDT and CDR2 YYEEEE. As DNA, the CDR3 is TGTGCCAGCAGCTTCAGGGCCTCTGGGGCCAACGTCCTGACTTTC. It translates to CASSFRASGANVLTF.

This chain connects TRBV2 to TRBJ2-7; 10 positions agree with TRBD1. The V gene's germline CDR1 is SNHLY and CDR2 FYNNEI. The CDR3 has 14 amino acids. The J segment lost 2 bases and the V segment lost 5 bases, leaving 3 bases of the junction unmatched. CDR3 sequence reads: CASSPGTGAYEQYF. CDR3 nucleotide sequence: TGTGCCAGCAGTCCCGGGACAGGGGCCTACGAGCAGTACTTC.

V is TRBV2 and J is TRBJ1-4; TRBD1 might be the D (5 bases). The CDR3 runs to 13 residues. Per the germline V gene, CDR1 is SNHLY and CDR2 is FYNNEI. Trimming took off 9 bases at V and 7 bases at J, with 15 bases between the two ends. This CDR3 is CASNLQEPEKLFF. DNA for the CDR3: TGTGCCAGTAATTTACAGGAGCCTGAAAAACTGTTTTTT.

V gene TRBV9 combines with J gene TRBJ1-1, with 9 positions matching TRBD1. Germline CDR1 SGDLS, CDR2 YYNGEE. The CDR3 consists of 16 residues. J was trimmed by 4 bases and V by 0 bases; bases with no gene match: 7. The CDR3 DNA sequence: TGTGCCAGCAGCGTAGCCGGGACAGGGTTCGGCACTGAAGCTTTCTTT. Its translation: CASSVAGTGFGTEAFF.